The 19 T cell receptor beta chains given below trace back to one sample, sequenced in a study of control samples from healthy donors and cancer patients. Assay: immunoSEQ multiplex PCR; the TCRdb copy retains only in-frame clones and omits some. The sample has 150,000 to 200,000 clones, roughly 93% seen once. The sequencing sample was made of blood. All receptors come from a woman aged 55-69 years in good health.

The genes are TRBV4-1 and TRBJ1-2, with D perhaps matching TRBD1 (6 bases). This CDR3 contains 16 residues. Germline CDR1 reads MGHRA; CDR2 reads YSYEKL. V was pared by 3 bases and J by 7 bases, with 21 bases between. DNA for the CDR3: TGCGCCAGCAGCCATCCCCTGGGGGGCCAAAAGTTTGGCTACACCTTC. Its translation is CASSHPLGGQKFGYTF.

This chain links TRBV6-2 or TRBV6-3 with TRBJ1-1, with D possibly matching TRBD1 (6 bases). Germline lookup yields CDR1 MNHEY and CDR2 SVGEGT. Trimming took off 6 bases at V and 2 bases at J, with 13 bases between the two ends. The CDR3 consists of 14 residues. The CDR3 reads CASRPDRSNTEAFF. For the CDR3, the DNA is TGTGCCAGCAGACCTGACAGGAGTAACACTGAAGCTTTCTTT.

J is TRBJ1-1 and V is TRBV14; D possibly corresponds to TRBD1 (6 bases). There are 13 residues in the CDR3. CDR1 is SGHDN, CDR2 FVKESK, per germline. Deletions cut 5 bases from V and 3 bases from J, with 10 bases between. The CDR3 spells CASSGQIDTEAFF. The CDR3 DNA is TGTGCCAGCAGCGGACAGATAGACACTGAAGCTTTCTTT.

The chain recombines TRBV12-5 with TRBJ1-1, with D possibly being TRBD1 (5 bases). The CDR3 is 13 residues long. Per the germline V gene, CDR1 is LGHNT and CDR2 is FRNRAP. The V gene lost 5 bases and the J gene lost 1 base, with 8 bases spanning the gap. DNA for the CDR3: TGTGCTAGTGGTCTCGACAGGAACACTGAAGCTTTCTTT. Translation gives CASGLDRNTEAFF.

Regarding this clone: The identical CDR3 is also encoded by other nucleotide sequences in the sample. J is TRBJ1-5 and V is TRBV6-1; 7 bases map to TRBD1. From germline, CDR1 is MNHNS and CDR2 SASEGT. Germline trimming cut 4 bases from V and 2 bases from J; bases unmatched to any gene: 8. The CDR3 runs to 16 residues. CDR3 sequence reads: CASSGNRGWGNQPQHF. CDR3 nucleotides: TGTGCCAGCAGTGGCAACAGGGGATGGGGCAATCAGCCCCAGCATTTT.

The V call is TRBV6-5, the J call TRBJ2-3; TRBD2 matches at 8 bases. Germline trimming cut 6 bases from V and 4 bases from J; bases unmatched to any gene: 6. Germline values: CDR1 MNHEY, CDR2 SVGAGI. The CDR3 is 14 residues long. Written as DNA, the CDR3 is TGTGCCAGCAGGGAGGGGACTAGGCCAGATACGCAGTATTTT. Protein sequence: CASREGTRPDTQYF.

The gene calls are TRBV4-3 and TRBJ2-1; 9 bases line up with TRBD2. The J segment lost 2 bases and the V segment lost 1 base, leaving 12 bases of the junction unmatched. Germline V CDR1 and CDR2: LGHNA, YSLEER. This CDR3 has 19 amino acids. The CDR3 spells CASSQVLRGGRIPYNEQFF. The CDR3 DNA is TGCGCCAGCAGCCAAGTTCTGCGGGGGGGCCGGATCCCCTACAATGAGCAGTTCTTC.

CDR3 sequence reads: CASGRENQPQHF. The CDR3 DNA reads as TGTGCCAGCGGACGGGAAAATCAGCCCCAGCATTTT. The V and J genes are TRBV7-9 and TRBJ1-5, with D unclear. CDR3 length: 12 residues. In germline, CDR1 is SEHNR, CDR2 FQNEAQ (reference sequence). V was clipped by 8 bases and J by 4 bases, with 9 bases between them.

The chain uses TRBV27 and TRBJ1-5; D ambiguous. This CDR3 spans 12 amino acids. Germline-derived CDR1 and CDR2 are MNHEY and SMNVEV (reference sequence). V was clipped by 0 bases and J by 3 bases, with 0 bases between them. In DNA, the CDR3 is TGTGCCAGCAGTTTATCCAATCAGCCCCAGCATTTT. Its translation: CASSLSNQPQHF.

CDR3 nucleotides: TGTGCCAGAAGCTTAATCTTCCCAGGGTCTAACTATGGCTACACCTTC. Protein sequence: CARSLIFPGSNYGYTF. The chain links TRBV5-3 to TRBJ1-2; perhaps TRBD1 as D (5 bases). TRBV5-3 has ORF status, its function being uncertain. This CDR3 has 16 amino acids. Trimming stripped 2 bases from V and 0 bases from J, with 14 bases between.

The chain recombines TRBV7-2 with TRBJ1-6; a possible D gene is TRBD1 (6 bases). The CDR3 is made up of 18 amino acids. The V end was cut by 2 bases, the J end by 4 bases, with 18 bases between. In germline, CDR1 is SGHTA, CDR2 FQGNSA. The CDR3 nucleotides are TGTGCCAGCAGCTTAAAACCCCAGGGGAGGGGATATAATTCACCCCTCCACTTT. Protein sequence: CASSLKPQGRGYNSPLHF.

CDR3: CASSLITANSPLHF. CDR3 in DNA: TGTGCCAGCAGCTTAATAACAGCCAATTCACCCCTCCACTTT. This chain joins TRBV11-2 and TRBJ1-6; D is unresolved. Germline CDR1 and CDR2: SGHAT and FQNNGV. The CDR3 extends over 14 amino acids. V was shortened by 2 bases and J by 7 bases, with 9 bases between the two germline ends. The whole variable domain, remainder taken from reference TRBV11-2 and TRBJ1-6, is EAGVAQSPRYKIIEKRQSVAFWCNPISGHATLYWYQQILGQGPKLLIQFQNNGVVDDSQLPKDRFSAERLKGVDSTLKIQPAKLEDSAVYLCASSLITANSPLHFGNGTRLTVT.

The rearrangement joins TRBV18 to TRBJ1-1; 7 bases align to TRBD1. V lost 2 bases and J lost 4; bases outside the gene matches: 4. Germline V gives CDR1 KGHSH, CDR2 LQKENI. This CDR3 contains 14 residues. CDR3 sequence reads: CASSPDRAGTEAFF. As DNA, the CDR3 is TGTGCCAGCTCACCAGACAGGGCGGGCACTGAAGCTTTCTTT.

The rearrangement joins TRBV2 to TRBJ2-1, with 8 bases lining up with TRBD1. V trimming: 3 bases; J trimming: 2 bases; junction bases outside the gene matches: 6. This CDR3 is 16 amino acids long. Germline-derived CDR1 and CDR2 are SNHLY and FYNNEI. Here the CDR3 DNA reads TGTGCCAGCAGTGAGAACGGACAGGGCCCCTACAATGAGCAGTTCTTC. Amino acids: CASSENGQGPYNEQFF.

The V gene is TRBV9, the J gene TRBJ2-7, with D unclear. The CDR3 has 14 residues. Trimming took off 2 bases at V and 0 bases at J, with 9 bases between the two ends. Per the germline V gene, CDR1 is SGDLS and CDR2 is YYNGEE. The DNA of the CDR3 is TGTGCCAGCAGCGTGAGCCAGAGCTCCTACGAGCAGTACTTC. Residues: CASSVSQSSYEQYF.

The chain joins TRBV11-3 to TRBJ2-3, with D maybe TRBD2 (5 bases). Germline lookup yields CDR1 SGHNT and CDR2 YENEEA. This CDR3 is built from 15 residues. Trimming cost V 4 bases and J 4 bases, with 15 bases left between them. CDR3 amino acids: CASSYRSRTADTQYF. The CDR3 coding sequence is TGTGCCAGCAGCTATCGTAGTAGGACTGCAGATACGCAGTATTTT.

This clone was counted a single time. The gene calls are TRBV28 and TRBJ1-4; 7 positions match TRBD1. The CDR3 extends over 15 amino acids. The germline V gene has CDR1 MDHEN and CDR2 SYDVKM. Germline trimming cut 5 bases from V and 5 bases from J; bases unmatched to any gene: 8. Written as DNA, the CDR3 is TGTGCCAGCAGTAACCCGACAGGGCCCAATGAAAAACTGTTTTTT. Amino acid sequence: CASSNPTGPNEKLFF.

This sequence joins TRBV6-2 or TRBV6-3 and TRBJ1-2; 7 bases agree with TRBD1. Germline CDR1 is MNHEY and CDR2 is SVGEGT. The length of the CDR3 is 16 residues. The V gene end was trimmed by 4 bases and the J gene end by 4 bases; junction bases not matched to a gene: 12. The CDR3 loop is CASSLIRDSPGYGYTF. The CDR3, as DNA: TGTGCCAGCAGTTTAATCCGGGACAGCCCAGGCTATGGCTACACCTTC.

V gene TRBV3-1 (or the pseudogene TRBV3-2) combines with J gene TRBJ1-2; 8 positions agree with TRBD1. There are 14 residues in the CDR3. Trimming removed 4 bases from V and 8 bases from J; junction bases left unmatched: 9. Germline assignment: CDR1 LGHDT and CDR2 YNNKEL (reference sequence). The CDR3 DNA is TGTGCCAGCAGCCCCAGACAGGGGCAGGAAGGCTACACCTTC. As protein: CASSPRQGQEGYTF.